These T cell receptor beta chains were read from a single sample in a study of siplizumab effects on memory and regulatory T cells. Clones were read by immunoSEQ multiplex PCR, and TCRdb kept only the in-frame ones, dropping some. This sample has 90,000 to 95,000 clones, with 95% to 97% found just once. Sample: naive CD4+ T cells sorted from blood. The receptors were gathered from a human donor in good health. Both conserved end residues are part of each CDR3. D genes are given only for firm matches. A clone size is listed for some rows: how often the clone was seen (once, few, many), or a class if it is expanded.

v_call,d_call,j_call,clone_size,cdr3_aa,cdr3_nt
TRBV7-7,-,TRBJ2-2,-,CASSARGGLNTGELFF,TGTGCCAGCAGCGCCCGCGGGGGCCTGAACACCGGGGAGCTGTTTTTT
TRBV6-5,-,TRBJ1-1,-,CASSYGVGTTEAFF,TGTGCCAGCAGTTACGGAGTTGGGACCACTGAAGCTTTCTTT
TRBV5-4,-,TRBJ1-6,few,CASSLGGSYASPLHF,TGTGCCAGCAGCTTGGGTGGCAGTTATGCTTCACCCCTCCACTTT
TRBV2,-,TRBJ1-5,-,CASSEAILQGTQPQHF,TGTGCCAGCAGTGAAGCGATTTTACAGGGTACTCAGCCCCAGCATTTT
TRBV9,TRBD2,TRBJ2-3,-,CASSVVGGGADTQYF,TGTGCCAGCAGCGTAGTAGGCGGGGGGGCAGATACGCAGTATTTT
TRBV4-1,-,TRBJ2-5,-,CASSQGSGQAGETQYF,TGCGCCAGCAGCCAAGGGTCGGGACAAGCGGGTGAGACCCAGTACTTC
TRBV7-7,-,TRBJ2-7,-,CASSVGDGELDEQYF,TGTGCCAGCAGCGTCGGGGACGGAGAGTTGGACGAGCAGTACTTC
TRBV2,TRBD1,TRBJ1-5,-,CASSGQGDQPQHF,TGTGCCAGCAGTGGACAGGGGGATCAGCCCCAGCATTTT
TRBV30,-,TRBJ1-5,-,CAWVAAEDARNQPQHF,TGTGCCTGGGTGGCCGCAGAAGACGCCCGCAATCAGCCCCAGCATTTT
TRBV7-4,-,TRBJ2-7,-,CASSKGGTDSPYEQYF,TGTGCCAGCAGCAAAGGGGGGACAGATTCACCCTACGAGCAGTACTTC
TRBV5-1,TRBD2,TRBJ2-1,-,CASSDGLAGGSYNEQFF,TGCGCCAGCAGCGACGGACTAGCGGGGGGTTCCTACAATGAGCAGTTCTTC
TRBV10-3,-,TRBJ1-5,-,CAISDGGLGQPQHF,TGTGCCATCAGTGATGGGGGGCTGGGTCAGCCCCAGCATTTT
TRBV9,-,TRBJ2-5,-,CASSVQGLGETQYF,TGTGCCAGCAGCGTACAGGGCCTGGGGGAGACCCAGTACTTC
TRBV5-6,-,TRBJ2-7,-,CASSFRRITYEQYF,TGTGCCAGCAGCTTCCGACGGATTACCTACGAGCAGTACTTC
TRBV27,TRBD1,TRBJ2-7,-,CASSFAWGQGSHEQYF,TGTGCCAGCAGTTTTGCCTGGGGACAGGGTTCCCACGAGCAGTACTTC
TRBV9,-,TRBJ1-2,-,CASSVQGNYGYTF,TGTGCCAGCAGCGTACAGGGAAACTATGGCTACACCTTC
TRBV2,TRBD1,TRBJ1-5,-,CASGQGYQPQHF,TGTGCCAGCGGACAGGGCTATCAGCCCCAGCATTTT
TRBV29-1,-,TRBJ2-7,-,CSVGQGLRYEQYF,TGCAGCGTTGGGCAGGGCCTCCGCTACGAGCAGTACTTC
TRBV27,-,TRBJ1-3,-,CASIPGGVLSGNTIYF,TGTGCCAGCATCCCCGGGGGGGTCTTATCTGGAAACACCATATATTTT
TRBV29-1,-,TRBJ2-5,-,CSVAPRVQRGETQYF,TGCAGCGTTGCTCCCCGGGTCCAAAGGGGGGAGACCCAGTACTTC
TRBV5-1,-,TRBJ1-1,-,CASSYGGNAEAFF,TGCGCCAGCAGCTACGGGGGGAATGCTGAAGCTTTCTTT
TRBV5-1,-,TRBJ2-5,once,CASSSGSEETQYF,TGCGCCAGCAGCTCTGGATCCGAAGAGACCCAGTACTTC
TRBV10-3,-,TRBJ1-5,-,CAISETPPDDQPQHF,TGTGCCATCAGTGAGACTCCCCCCGATGATCAGCCCCAGCATTTT
TRBV11-2,-,TRBJ2-5,-,CASSFGRGEGTQYF,TGTGCCAGCAGCTTTGGTAGGGGCGAAGGGACCCAGTACTTC
TRBV11-2,TRBD1,TRBJ1-1,-,CASSRDRGAFF,TGTGCCAGCAGCCGAGACAGGGGGGCTTTCTTT
TRBV5-6,-,TRBJ1-6,-,CASSSGTDSPLHF,TGTGCCAGCAGTTCCGGGACCGACTCACCCCTCCACTTT
TRBV27,-,TRBJ2-3,-,CASSPQGFSTDTQYF,TGTGCCAGCAGCCCCCAGGGTTTTAGCACAGATACGCAGTATTTT
TRBV5-1,-,TRBJ1-3,once,CASSLAVAKSGNTIYF,TGCGCCAGCAGCTTGGCGGTTGCGAAATCTGGAAACACCATATATTTT
TRBV6-6,TRBD1,TRBJ1-5,-,CASSVQGTYQPQHF,TGTGCCAGCAGCGTACAGGGGACGTATCAGCCCCAGCATTTT
TRBV30,-,TRBJ1-1,-,CAWSLPYTEAFF,TGTGCCTGGAGTTTACCGTACACTGAAGCTTTCTTT
TRBV6-1,-,TRBJ1-2,-,CASRMEVLGYGYTF,TGTGCCAGCAGGATGGAGGTACTCGGCTATGGCTACACCTTC
TRBV7-9,-,TRBJ1-2,few,CASSLLRRGAQDYGYTF,TGTGCCAGCAGCTTGTTAAGAAGGGGCGCCCAAGACTATGGCTACACCTTC
TRBV28,TRBD1,TRBJ2-7,-,CASSLGDRVVHEQYF,TGTGCCAGCAGTTTAGGGGACAGGGTTGTCCACGAGCAGTACTTC
TRBV5-4,TRBD2,TRBJ2-7,-,CASSLLLAGREQYF,TGTGCCAGCAGTCTCCTACTAGCGGGGAGGGAGCAGTACTTC
TRBV18,TRBD2,TRBJ2-2,-,CASSLGLANTGELFF,TGTGCCAGCTCACTGGGACTAGCAAACACCGGGGAGCTGTTTTTT
TRBV5-1,-,TRBJ2-2,-,CASSLVGQSNTGELFF,TGCGCCAGCAGCTTGGTAGGACAGTCGAACACCGGGGAGCTGTTTTTT
TRBV25-1,-,TRBJ1-5,-,CASSESTAHQPQHF,TGTGCCAGCAGTGAATCCACTGCGCATCAGCCCCAGCATTTT
TRBV4-3,-,TRBJ1-6,-,CASSRSSGAGKDSPLHF,TGCGCCAGCAGCCGCAGCTCAGGGGCCGGAAAGGATTCACCCCTCCACTTT
TRBV5-4,TRBD2,TRBJ2-5,-,CASSPGLAGVALTQYF,TGTGCCAGCAGCCCGGGACTAGCGGGGGTGGCCTTGACCCAGTACTTC
TRBV9,-,TRBJ2-7,-,CASSVVTGHYEQYF,TGTGCCAGCAGCGTAGTTACGGGCCACTACGAGCAGTACTTC
TRBV27,TRBD2,TRBJ2-2,-,CASSALRGGAGELFF,TGTGCCAGCAGTGCTCTGCGGGGGGGTGCCGGGGAGCTGTTTTTT
TRBV5-1,TRBD2,TRBJ2-3,-,CASSLERGSSTDTQYF,TGCGCCAGCAGCTTGGAGCGGGGTTCTAGCACAGATACGCAGTATTTT
TRBV19,TRBD2,TRBJ2-3,-,CASRWGGMGPTSTDTQYF,TGTGCCAGTAGATGGGGAGGGATGGGTCCAACTTCCACAGATACGCAGTATTTT
TRBV5-4,TRBD1,TRBJ2-5,-,CATSGQAGQETQYF,TGTGCCACGTCGGGACAGGCGGGGCAAGAGACCCAGTACTTC
TRBV9,TRBD1,TRBJ2-1,-,CASSPQGSYSYNEQFF,TGTGCCAGCAGCCCACAGGGGTCATACTCCTACAATGAGCAGTTCTTC
TRBV4-1,-,TRBJ2-1,-,CASSQGLPRDEQFF,TGCGCCAGCAGCCAGGGACTCCCACGGGATGAGCAGTTCTTC
TRBV10-3,-,TRBJ2-7,-,CAISPLVIGGEQYF,TGTGCCATCAGCCCACTAGTAATAGGCGGCGAGCAGTACTTC